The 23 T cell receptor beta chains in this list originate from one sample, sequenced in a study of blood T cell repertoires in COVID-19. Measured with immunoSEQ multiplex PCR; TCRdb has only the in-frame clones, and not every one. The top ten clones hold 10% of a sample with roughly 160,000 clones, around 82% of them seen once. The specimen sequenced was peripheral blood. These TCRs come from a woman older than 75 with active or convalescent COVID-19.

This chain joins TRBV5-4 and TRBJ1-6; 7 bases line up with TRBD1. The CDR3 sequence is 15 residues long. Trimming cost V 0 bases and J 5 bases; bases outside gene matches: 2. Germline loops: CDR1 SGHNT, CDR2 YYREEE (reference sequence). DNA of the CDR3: TGTGCCAGCAGCTTGGGACAGGGTAATAATTCACCCCTCCACTTT. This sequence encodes CASSLGQGNNSPLHF.

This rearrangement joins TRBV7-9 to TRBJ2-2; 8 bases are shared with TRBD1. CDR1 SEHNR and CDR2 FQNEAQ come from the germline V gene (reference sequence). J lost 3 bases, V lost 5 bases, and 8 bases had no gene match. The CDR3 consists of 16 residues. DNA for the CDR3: TGTGCCAGCAGCGTTGGACAGGGTCGAGACACCGGGGAGCTGTTTTTT. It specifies CASSVGQGRDTGELFF.

CDR3 sequence: CASSAGPHGYTF. CDR3 bases: TGTGCCAGCAGTGCAGGGCCCCATGGCTACACCTTC. This chain joins TRBV28 and TRBJ1-2; maybe TRBD1 (5 bases). Germline values: CDR1 MDHEN, CDR2 SYDVKM. The CDR3 contains 12 residues. V was trimmed by 5 bases and J by 6 bases, leaving 10 bases between them.

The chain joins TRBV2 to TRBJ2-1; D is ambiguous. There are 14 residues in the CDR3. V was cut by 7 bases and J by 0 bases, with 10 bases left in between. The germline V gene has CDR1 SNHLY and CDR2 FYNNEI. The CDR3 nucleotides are TGTGCCAGCACTTCTGCGCGCTCCTACAATGAGCAGTTCTTC. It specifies CASTSARSYNEQFF.

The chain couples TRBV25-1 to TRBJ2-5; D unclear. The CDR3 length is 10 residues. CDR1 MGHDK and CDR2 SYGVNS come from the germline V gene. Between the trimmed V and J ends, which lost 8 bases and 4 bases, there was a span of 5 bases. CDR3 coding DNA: TGTGCCAGCTCATCAGAGACCCAGTACTTC. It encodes CASSSETQYF.

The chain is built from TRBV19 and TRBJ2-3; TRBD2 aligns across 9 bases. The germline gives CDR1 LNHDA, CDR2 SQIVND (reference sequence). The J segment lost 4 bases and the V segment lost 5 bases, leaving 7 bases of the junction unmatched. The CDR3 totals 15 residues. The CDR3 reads CASSPSAGGADTQYF. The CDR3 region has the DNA TGTGCCAGTAGTCCTTCGGCGGGAGGGGCAGATACGCAGTATTTT.

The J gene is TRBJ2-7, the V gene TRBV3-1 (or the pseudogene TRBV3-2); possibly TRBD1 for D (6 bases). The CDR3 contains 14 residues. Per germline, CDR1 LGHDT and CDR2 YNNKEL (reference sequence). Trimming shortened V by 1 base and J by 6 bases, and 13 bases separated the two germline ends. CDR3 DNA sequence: TGTGCCAGCAGCCAAGGAGGACTGGGGGCCGAGCAGTACTTC. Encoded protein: CASSQGGLGAEQYF.

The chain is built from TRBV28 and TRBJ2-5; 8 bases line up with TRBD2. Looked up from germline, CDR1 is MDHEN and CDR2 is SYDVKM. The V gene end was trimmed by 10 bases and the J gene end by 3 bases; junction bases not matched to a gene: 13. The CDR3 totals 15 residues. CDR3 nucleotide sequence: TGTGCCATCCCGAGCGGGAGTTTCTTGGAAGAGACCCAGTACTTC. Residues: CAIPSGSFLEETQYF.

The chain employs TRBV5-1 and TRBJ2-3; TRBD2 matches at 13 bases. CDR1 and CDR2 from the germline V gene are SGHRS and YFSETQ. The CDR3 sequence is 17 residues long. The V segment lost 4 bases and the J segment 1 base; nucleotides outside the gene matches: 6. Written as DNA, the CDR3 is TGCGCCAGCAGCACCCGGACTAGCGGGAGCGGCACAGATACGCAGTATTTT. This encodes CASSTRTSGSGTDTQYF.

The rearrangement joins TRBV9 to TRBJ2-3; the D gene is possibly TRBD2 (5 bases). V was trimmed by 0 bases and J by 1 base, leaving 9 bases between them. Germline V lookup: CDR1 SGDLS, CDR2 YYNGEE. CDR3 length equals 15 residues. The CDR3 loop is CASSVGGFGTDTQYF. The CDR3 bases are TGTGCCAGCAGCGTAGGAGGGTTTGGCACAGATACGCAGTATTTT.

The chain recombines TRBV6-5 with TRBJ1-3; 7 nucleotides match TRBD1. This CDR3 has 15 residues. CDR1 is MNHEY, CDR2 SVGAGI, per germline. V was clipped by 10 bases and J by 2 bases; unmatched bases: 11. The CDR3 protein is CATQPLTGTGNTIYF. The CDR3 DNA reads TGTGCCACCCAACCTTTGACAGGGACTGGAAACACCATATATTTT.

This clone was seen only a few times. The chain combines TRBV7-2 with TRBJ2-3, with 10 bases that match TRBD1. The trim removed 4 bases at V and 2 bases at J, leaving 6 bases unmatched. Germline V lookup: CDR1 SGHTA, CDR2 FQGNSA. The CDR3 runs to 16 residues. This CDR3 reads CASSYSTGGSTDTQYF. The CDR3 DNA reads TGTGCCAGCAGCTACTCGACAGGGGGCTCCACAGATACGCAGTATTTT.

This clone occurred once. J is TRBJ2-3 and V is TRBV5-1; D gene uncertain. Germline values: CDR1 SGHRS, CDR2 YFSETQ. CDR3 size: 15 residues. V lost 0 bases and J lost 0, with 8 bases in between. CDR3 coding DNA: TGCGCCAGCAGCTTGGATCTCGGGAGCACAGATACGCAGTATTTT. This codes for CASSLDLGSTDTQYF.

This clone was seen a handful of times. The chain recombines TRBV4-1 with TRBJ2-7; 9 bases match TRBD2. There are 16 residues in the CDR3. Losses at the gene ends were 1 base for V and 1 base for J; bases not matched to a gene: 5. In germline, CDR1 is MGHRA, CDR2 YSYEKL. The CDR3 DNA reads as TGCGCCAGCAGCCAAGGCCGAGCGGGAGGTTCCTACGAGCAGTACTTC. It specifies CASSQGRAGGSYEQYF.

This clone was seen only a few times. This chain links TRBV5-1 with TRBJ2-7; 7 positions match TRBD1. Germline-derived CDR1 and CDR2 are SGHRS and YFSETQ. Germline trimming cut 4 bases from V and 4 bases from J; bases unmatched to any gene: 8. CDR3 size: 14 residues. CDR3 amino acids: CASSASGTAYEQYF. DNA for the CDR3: TGCGCCAGCAGCGCGTCCGGGACAGCTTACGAGCAGTACTTC.

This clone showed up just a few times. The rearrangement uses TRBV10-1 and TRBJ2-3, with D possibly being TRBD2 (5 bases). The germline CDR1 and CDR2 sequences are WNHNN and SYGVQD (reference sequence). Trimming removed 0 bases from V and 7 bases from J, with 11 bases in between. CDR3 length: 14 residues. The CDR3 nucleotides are TGCGCCAGCAGTGAGTCCACGGGATCAAATACGCAGTATTTT. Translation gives CASSESTGSNTQYF.

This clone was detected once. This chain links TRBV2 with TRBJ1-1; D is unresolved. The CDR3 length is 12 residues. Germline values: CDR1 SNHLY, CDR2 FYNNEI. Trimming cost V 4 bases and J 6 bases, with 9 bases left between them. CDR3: CASSVRRAEAFF. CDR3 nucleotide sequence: TGTGCCAGCAGTGTGAGACGGGCTGAAGCTTTCTTT.

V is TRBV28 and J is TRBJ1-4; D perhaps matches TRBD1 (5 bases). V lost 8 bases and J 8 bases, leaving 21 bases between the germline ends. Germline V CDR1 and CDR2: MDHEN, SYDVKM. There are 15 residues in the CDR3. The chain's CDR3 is CASRRPRELSEKLFF. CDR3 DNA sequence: TGTGCCAGCCGGCGACCCAGGGAATTAAGCGAAAAACTGTTTTTT.

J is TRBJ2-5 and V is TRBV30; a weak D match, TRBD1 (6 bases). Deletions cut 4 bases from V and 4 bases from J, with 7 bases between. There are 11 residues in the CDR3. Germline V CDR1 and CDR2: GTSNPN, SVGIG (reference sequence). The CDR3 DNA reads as TGTGCCTGGACGGACAGAGAGACCCAGTACTTC. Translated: CAWTDRETQYF.

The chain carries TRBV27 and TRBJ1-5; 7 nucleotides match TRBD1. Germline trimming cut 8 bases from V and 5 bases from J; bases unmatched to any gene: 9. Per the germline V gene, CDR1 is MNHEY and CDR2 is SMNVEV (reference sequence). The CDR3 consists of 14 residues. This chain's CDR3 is CASGTTGEYQPQHF. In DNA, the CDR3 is TGTGCCAGCGGAACTACAGGGGAGTATCAGCCCCAGCATTTT.

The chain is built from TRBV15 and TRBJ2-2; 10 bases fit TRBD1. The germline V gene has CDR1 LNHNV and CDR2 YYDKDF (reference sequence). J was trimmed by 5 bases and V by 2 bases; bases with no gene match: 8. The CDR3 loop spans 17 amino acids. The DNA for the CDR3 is TGTGCCACCAGCAGATCGTGGACAGGGGGTGAAACCGGGGAGCTGTTTTTT. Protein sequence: CATSRSWTGGETGELFF.

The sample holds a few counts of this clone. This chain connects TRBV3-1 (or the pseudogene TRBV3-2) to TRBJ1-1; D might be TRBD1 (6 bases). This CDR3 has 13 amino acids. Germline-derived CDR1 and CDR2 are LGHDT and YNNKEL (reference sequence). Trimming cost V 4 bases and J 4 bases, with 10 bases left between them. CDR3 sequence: CASSLSRGTEAFF. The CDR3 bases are TGTGCCAGCAGCCTCAGCAGGGGCACTGAAGCTTTCTTT.

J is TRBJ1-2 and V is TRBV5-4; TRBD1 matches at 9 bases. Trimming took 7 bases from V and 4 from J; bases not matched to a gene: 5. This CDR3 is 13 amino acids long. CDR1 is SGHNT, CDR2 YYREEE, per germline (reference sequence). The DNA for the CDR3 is TGTGCCAGCGCTCGGACAGGGGCCTATGGCTACACCTTC. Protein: CASARTGAYGYTF.